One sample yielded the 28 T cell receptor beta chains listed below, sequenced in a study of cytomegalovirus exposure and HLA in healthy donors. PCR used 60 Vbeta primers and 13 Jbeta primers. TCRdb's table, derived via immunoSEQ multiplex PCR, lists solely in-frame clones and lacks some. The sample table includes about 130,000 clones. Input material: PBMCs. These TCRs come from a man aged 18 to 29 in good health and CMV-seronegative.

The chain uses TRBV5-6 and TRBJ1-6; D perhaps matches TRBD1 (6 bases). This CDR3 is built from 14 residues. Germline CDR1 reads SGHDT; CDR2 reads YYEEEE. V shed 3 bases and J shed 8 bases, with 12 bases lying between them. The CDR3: CASSSRDTDSPLHF. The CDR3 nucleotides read TGTGCCAGCAGCTCCCGGGACACCGATTCACCCCTCCACTTT. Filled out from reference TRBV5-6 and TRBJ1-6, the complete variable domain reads DAGVTQSPTHLIKTRGQQVTLRCSPKSGHDTVSWYQQALGQGPQFIFQYYEEEERQRGNFPDRFSGHQFPNYSSELNVNALLLGDSALYLCASSSRDTDSPLHFGNGTRLTVT.

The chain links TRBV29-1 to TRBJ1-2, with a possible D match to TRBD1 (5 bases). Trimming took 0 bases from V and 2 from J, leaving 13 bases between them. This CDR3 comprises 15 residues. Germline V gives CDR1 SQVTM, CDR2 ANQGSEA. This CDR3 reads CSVEDQPTANYGYTF. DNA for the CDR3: TGCAGCGTTGAAGATCAACCGACAGCCAACTATGGCTACACCTTC.

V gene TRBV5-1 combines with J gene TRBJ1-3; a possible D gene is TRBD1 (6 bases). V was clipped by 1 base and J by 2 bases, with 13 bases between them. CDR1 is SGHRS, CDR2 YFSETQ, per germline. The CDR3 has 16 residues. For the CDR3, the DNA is TGCGCCAGCAGCTTGAAGACAGGTTTACCTGGAAACACCATATATTTT. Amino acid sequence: CASSLKTGLPGNTIYF. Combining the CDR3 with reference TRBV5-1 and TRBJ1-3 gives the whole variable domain KAGVTQTPRYLIKTRGQQVTLSCSPISGHRSVSWYQQTPGQGLQFLFEYFSETQRNKGNFPGRFSGRQFSNSRSEMNVSTLELGDSALYLCASSLKTGLPGNTIYFGEGSWLTVV.

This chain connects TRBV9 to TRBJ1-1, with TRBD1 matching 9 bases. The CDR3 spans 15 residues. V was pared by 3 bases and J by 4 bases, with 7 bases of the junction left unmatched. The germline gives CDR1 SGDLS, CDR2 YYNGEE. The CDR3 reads CASSDTGTGSTEAFF. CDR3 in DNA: TGTGCCAGCAGCGACACCGGGACAGGGAGCACTGAAGCTTTCTTT.

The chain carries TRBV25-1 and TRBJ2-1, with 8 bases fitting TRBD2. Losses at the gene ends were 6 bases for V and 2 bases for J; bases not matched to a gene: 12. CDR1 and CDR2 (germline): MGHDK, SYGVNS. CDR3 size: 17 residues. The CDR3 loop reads CASRDARLARPYNEQFF. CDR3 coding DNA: TGTGCCAGCAGAGACGCGAGACTAGCGCGGCCCTACAATGAGCAGTTCTTC.

The CDR3 nucleotides are TGTGCCAGCAGCGATCCGGGGAACACTGAAGCTTTCTTT. Amino acid sequence: CASSDPGNTEAFF. V is TRBV7-9 and J is TRBJ1-1; D not certain. The CDR3 has 13 residues. CDR1 SEHNR and CDR2 FQNEAQ come from the germline V gene (reference sequence). The germline V and J ends were trimmed by 5 bases and 1 base, with 8 bases remaining between them. Variable domain in full (rest from reference TRBV7-9 and TRBJ1-1): DTGVSQNPRHKITKRGQNVTFRCDPISEHNRLYWYRQTLGQGPEFLTYFQNEAQLEKSRLLSDRFSAERPKGSFSTLEIQRTEQGDSAMYLCASSDPGNTEAFFGQGTRLTVV.

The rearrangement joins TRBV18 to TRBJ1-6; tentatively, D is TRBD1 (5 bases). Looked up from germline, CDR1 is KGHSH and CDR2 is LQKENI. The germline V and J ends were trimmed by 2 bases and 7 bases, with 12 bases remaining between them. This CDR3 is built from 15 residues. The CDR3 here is CASSPDSTSNSPLHF. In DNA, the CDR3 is TGTGCCAGCTCACCAGACAGCACCAGCAATTCACCCCTCCACTTT.

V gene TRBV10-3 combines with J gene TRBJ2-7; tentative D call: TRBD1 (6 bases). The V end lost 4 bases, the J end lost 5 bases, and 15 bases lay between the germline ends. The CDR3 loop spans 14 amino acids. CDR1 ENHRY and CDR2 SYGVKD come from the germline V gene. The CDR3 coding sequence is TGTGCCATCAGTGGAGGTTCCAGGGGCGACGAGCAGTACTTC. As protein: CAISGGSRGDEQYF.

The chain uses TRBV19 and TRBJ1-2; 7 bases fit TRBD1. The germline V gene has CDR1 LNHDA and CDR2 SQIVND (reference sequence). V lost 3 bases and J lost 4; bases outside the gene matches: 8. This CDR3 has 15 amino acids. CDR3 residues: CASSMGQGGGYGYTF. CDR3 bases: TGTGCCAGTAGTATGGGGCAGGGGGGCGGCTATGGCTACACCTTC.

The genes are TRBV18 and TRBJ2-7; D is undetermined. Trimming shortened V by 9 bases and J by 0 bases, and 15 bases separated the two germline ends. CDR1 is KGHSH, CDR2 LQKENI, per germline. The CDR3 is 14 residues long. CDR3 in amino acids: CASSPRSTSYEQYF. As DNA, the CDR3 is TGTGCCAGTTCCCCTCGGTCCACCTCCTACGAGCAGTACTTC.

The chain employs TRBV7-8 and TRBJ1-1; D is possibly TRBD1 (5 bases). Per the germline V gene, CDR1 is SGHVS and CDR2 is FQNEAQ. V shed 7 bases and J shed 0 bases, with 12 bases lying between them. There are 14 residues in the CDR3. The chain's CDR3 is CASTPGGMNTEAFF. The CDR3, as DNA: TGTGCCAGCACACCGGGGGGAATGAACACTGAAGCTTTCTTT.

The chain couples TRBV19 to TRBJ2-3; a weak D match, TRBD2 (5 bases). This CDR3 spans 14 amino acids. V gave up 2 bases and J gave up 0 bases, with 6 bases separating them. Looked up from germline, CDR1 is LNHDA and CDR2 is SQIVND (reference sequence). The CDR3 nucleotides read TGTGCCAGTAGTATATCGGGAAGCACAGATACGCAGTATTTT. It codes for CASSISGSTDTQYF.

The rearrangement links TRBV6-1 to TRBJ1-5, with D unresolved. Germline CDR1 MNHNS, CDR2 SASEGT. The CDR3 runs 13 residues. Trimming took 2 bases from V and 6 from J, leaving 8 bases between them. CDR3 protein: CASSEFPSQPQHF. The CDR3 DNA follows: TGTGCCAGCAGTGAATTCCCCTCTCAGCCCCAGCATTTT.

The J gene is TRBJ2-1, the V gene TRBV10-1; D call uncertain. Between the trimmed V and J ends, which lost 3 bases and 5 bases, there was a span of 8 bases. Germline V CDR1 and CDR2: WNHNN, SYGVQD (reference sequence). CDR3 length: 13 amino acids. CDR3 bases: TGCGCCAGCAGTGACCTTACAAACAATGAGCAGTTCTTC. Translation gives CASSDLTNNEQFF.

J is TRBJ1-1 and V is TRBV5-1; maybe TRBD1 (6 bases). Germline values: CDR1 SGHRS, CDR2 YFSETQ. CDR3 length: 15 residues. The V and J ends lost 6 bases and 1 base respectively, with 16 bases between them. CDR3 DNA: TGCGCCAGCACCACCGGAGGGGGGGAGAACACTGAAGCTTTCTTT. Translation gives CASTTGGGENTEAFF.

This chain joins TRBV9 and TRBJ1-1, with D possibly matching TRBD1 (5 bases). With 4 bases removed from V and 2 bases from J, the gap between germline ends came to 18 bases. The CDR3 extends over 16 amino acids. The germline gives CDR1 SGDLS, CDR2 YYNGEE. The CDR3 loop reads CASSPAGKRGNTEAFF. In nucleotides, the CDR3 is TGTGCCAGCAGCCCAGCGGGAAAGAGGGGTAACACTGAAGCTTTCTTT.

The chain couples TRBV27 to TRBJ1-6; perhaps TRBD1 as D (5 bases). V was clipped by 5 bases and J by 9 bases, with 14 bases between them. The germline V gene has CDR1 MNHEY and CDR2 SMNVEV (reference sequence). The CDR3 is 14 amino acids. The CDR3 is CASSLTGQGSPLHF. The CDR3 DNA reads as TGTGCCAGCAGTCTCACAGGACAAGGTTCACCCCTCCACTTT.

In DNA, the CDR3 is TGTGCCAGCAGTATTGGGACAGGGATAAACACTGAAGCTTTCTTT. This encodes CASSIGTGINTEAFF. The chain employs TRBV6-5 and TRBJ1-1; TRBD1 matches at 9 bases. The CDR3 has 15 residues. The germline V gene encodes CDR1 MNHEY and CDR2 SVGAGI. Germline trimming cut 5 bases from V and 2 bases from J; bases unmatched to any gene: 6.

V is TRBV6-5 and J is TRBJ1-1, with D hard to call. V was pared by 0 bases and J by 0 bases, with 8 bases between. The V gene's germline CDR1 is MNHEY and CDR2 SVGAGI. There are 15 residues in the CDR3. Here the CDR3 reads CASSYSRLLNTEAFF. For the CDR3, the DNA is TGTGCCAGCAGTTACTCTCGTCTCTTGAACACTGAAGCTTTCTTT.

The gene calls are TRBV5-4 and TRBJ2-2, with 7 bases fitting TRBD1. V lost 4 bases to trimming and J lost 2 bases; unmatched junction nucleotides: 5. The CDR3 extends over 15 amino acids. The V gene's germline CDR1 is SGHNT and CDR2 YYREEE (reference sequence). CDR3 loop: CASSKGQENTGELFF. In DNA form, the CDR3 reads TGTGCCAGCAGCAAAGGACAGGAAAACACCGGGGAGCTGTTTTTT.

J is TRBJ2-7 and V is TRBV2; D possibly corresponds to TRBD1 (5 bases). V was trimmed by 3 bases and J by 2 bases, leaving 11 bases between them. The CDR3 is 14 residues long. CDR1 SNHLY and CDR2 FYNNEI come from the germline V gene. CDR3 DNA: TGTGCCAGCAGTGATTTACAGGTTGCCTACGAGCAGTACTTC. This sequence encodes CASSDLQVAYEQYF. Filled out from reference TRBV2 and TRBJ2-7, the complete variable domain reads EPEVTQTPSHQVTQMGQEVILRCVPISNHLYFYWYRQILGQKVEFLVSFYNNEISEKSEIFDDQFSVERPDGSNFTLKIRSTKLEDSAMYFCASSDLQVAYEQYFGPGTRLTVT.

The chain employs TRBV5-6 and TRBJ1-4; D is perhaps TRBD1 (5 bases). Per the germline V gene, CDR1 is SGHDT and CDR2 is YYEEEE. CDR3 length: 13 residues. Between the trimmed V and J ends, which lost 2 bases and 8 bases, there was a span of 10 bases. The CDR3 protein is CASSFGGGEKLFF. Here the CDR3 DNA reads TGTGCCAGCAGCTTTGGGGGAGGGGAAAAACTGTTTTTT.

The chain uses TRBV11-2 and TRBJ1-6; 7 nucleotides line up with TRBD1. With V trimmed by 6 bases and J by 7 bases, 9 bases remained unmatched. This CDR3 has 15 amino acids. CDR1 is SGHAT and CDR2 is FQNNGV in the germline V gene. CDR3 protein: CASRRPGTANSPLHF. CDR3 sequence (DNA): TGTGCCAGCAGAAGACCCGGGACAGCGAATTCACCCCTCCACTTT.

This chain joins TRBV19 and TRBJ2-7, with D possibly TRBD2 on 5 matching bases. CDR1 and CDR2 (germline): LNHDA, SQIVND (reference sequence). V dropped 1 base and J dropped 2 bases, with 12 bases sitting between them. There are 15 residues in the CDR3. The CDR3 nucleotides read TGTGCCAGTAGTATAGTCGGCGGGCGCGCCTACGAGCAGTACTTC. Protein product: CASSIVGGRAYEQYF.

The CDR3 sequence: CASSSSGNAYEQYF. The CDR3 DNA reads as TGCGCCAGCAGCTCTAGCGGGAACGCCTACGAGCAGTACTTC. The chain carries TRBV5-1 and TRBJ2-7, with 9 bases identical to TRBD2. The germline gives CDR1 SGHRS, CDR2 YFSETQ. This CDR3 comprises 14 residues. Losses at the gene ends were 3 bases for V and 2 bases for J; bases not matched to a gene: 3.

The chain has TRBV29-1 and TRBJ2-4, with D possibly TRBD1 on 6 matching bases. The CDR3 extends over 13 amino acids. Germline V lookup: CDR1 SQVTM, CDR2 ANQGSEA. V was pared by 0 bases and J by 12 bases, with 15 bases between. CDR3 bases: TGCAGCGTTGAAGAAGCCCGGGACACCTATCAGTACTTC. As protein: CSVEEARDTYQYF.

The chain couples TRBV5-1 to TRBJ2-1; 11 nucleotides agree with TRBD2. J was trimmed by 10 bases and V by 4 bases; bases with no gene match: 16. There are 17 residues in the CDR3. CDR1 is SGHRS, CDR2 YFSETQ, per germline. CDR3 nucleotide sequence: TGCGCCAGCAGCCCGTCGTCGGGACTAGCGGCTCTCATCGAGCAGTTCTTC. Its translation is CASSPSSGLAALIEQFF.

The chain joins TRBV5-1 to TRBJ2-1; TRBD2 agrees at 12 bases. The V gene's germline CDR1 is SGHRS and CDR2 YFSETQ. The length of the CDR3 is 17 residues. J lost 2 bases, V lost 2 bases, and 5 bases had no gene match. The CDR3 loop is CASSLGLAGNAYNEQFF. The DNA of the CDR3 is TGCGCCAGCAGCTTAGGACTAGCGGGGAATGCCTACAATGAGCAGTTCTTC.